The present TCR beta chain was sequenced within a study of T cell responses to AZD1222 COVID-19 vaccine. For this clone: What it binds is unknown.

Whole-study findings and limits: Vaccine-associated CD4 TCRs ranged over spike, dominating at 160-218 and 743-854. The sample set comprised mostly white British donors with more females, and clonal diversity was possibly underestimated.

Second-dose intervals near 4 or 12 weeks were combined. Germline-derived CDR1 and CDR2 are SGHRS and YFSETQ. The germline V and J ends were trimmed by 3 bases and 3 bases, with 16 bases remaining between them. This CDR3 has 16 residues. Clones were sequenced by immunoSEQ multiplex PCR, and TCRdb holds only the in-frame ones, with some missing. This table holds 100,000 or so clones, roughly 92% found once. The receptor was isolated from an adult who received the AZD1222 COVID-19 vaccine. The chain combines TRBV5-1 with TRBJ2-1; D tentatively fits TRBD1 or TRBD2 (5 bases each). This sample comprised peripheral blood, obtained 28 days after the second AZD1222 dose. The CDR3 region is CASSWTGDLNYNEQFF. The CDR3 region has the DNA TGCGCCAGCAGCTGGACCGGGGACCTAAACTACAATGAGCAGTTCTTC.